These 30 T cell receptor beta chains share one sample of origin, sequenced in a study of blood T cell repertoires in COVID-19. Libraries were prepared by immunoSEQ multiplex PCR; TCRdb keeps only in-frame clonotypes and omits some of them. The table records around 190,000 clones, 84% of them present only once. Sequencing input: PBMCs or T cells enriched from blood (not recorded which). These receptors were taken from a woman in her 30s who had been exposed to COVID-19.

Remarks on this clone: Different DNA sequences within this sample yield the same CDR3. DNA of the CDR3: TGTGCCAGCAGCCAAGATTTAAATCAGCCCCAGCATTTT. As protein: CASSQDLNQPQHF. This sequence joins TRBV3-1 (or the pseudogene TRBV3-2) and TRBJ1-5; D gene unclear. V dropped 0 bases and J dropped 4 bases, with 4 bases sitting between them. Germline CDR1 and CDR2: LGHDT and YNNKEL (reference sequence). The CDR3 runs 13 residues.

CDR3 coding DNA: TGTGCCATCACCCCTGTCAGGGAGGGTCGACAGCCCCAGCATTTT. It specifies CAITPVREGRQPQHF. The rearrangement links TRBV10-3 to TRBJ1-5; D possibly corresponds to TRBD1 (5 bases). The germline V gene encodes CDR1 ENHRY and CDR2 SYGVKD. Trimming took off 7 bases at V and 7 bases at J, with 20 bases between the two ends. This CDR3 comprises 15 residues.

The V and J genes are TRBV18 and TRBJ2-1, with unresolved D. This CDR3 region has 16 residues. The germline gives CDR1 KGHSH, CDR2 LQKENI. V lost 0 bases and J 0 bases, leaving 9 bases between the germline ends. CDR3 region: CASSPPGVDSYNEQFF. Here the CDR3 DNA reads TGTGCCAGCTCACCACCGGGCGTTGACTCCTACAATGAGCAGTTCTTC.

There are a few counts of this clone. This chain links TRBV10-1 with TRBJ2-2; tentative D call: TRBD2 (6 bases). Germline assignment: CDR1 WNHNN and CDR2 SYGVQD (reference sequence). Trimming pared 5 bases from V and 2 bases from J, leaving 12 bases between. This CDR3 is 15 amino acids long. The CDR3 sequence is CASSPVGGNTGELFF. Here the CDR3 DNA reads TGCGCCAGCAGTCCGGTGGGGGGAAACACCGGGGAGCTGTTTTTT.

This chain uses TRBV30 with TRBJ1-1, with 9 bases that match TRBD1. V shed 5 bases and J 0 bases; nucleotides not matched to a gene: 10. The CDR3 extends over 16 amino acids. From germline, CDR1 is GTSNPN and CDR2 SVGIG (reference sequence). CDR3 region: CAWAKGTGPLNTEAFF. In DNA, the CDR3 is TGTGCCTGGGCCAAGGGGACAGGGCCTTTGAACACTGAAGCTTTCTTT.

This chain joins TRBV27 and TRBJ2-7; no reliable D call. The CDR3 runs 13 residues. Germline V gene sequence: CDR1 MNHEY, CDR2 SMNVEV (reference sequence). The V and J ends lost 3 bases and 2 bases respectively, with 8 bases between them. In DNA, the CDR3 is TGTGCCAGCAGTTTGGCCAGTCCCTACGAGCAGTACTTC. Translating gives CASSLASPYEQYF.

This chain uses TRBV7-2 with TRBJ1-2, with TRBD1 as a possible D gene (5 bases). The CDR3 consists of 16 residues. Germline V lookup: CDR1 SGHTA, CDR2 FQGNSA. Trimming pared 2 bases from V and 4 bases from J, leaving 17 bases between. The CDR3 DNA is TGTGCCAGCAGCTTAATTGGGGCAGGGTTTGGCTATGGCTACACCTTC. It yields the protein CASSLIGAGFGYGYTF.

The DNA of the CDR3 is TGTGCCAGCAGCCAATACGGGGTCCAAGAGACCCAGTACTTC. Translating it yields CASSQYGVQETQYF. The V call is TRBV3-1 (or the pseudogene TRBV3-2), the J call TRBJ2-5; weak D call: TRBD2 (5 bases). V shed 2 bases and J shed 1 base, with 8 bases lying between them. This CDR3 is 14 amino acids long. Germline CDR1 reads LGHDT; CDR2 reads YNNKEL (reference sequence).

This clone came up once. J is TRBJ2-2 and V is TRBV5-4; 9 nucleotides agree with TRBD1. Germline values: CDR1 SGHNT, CDR2 YYREEE (reference sequence). This CDR3 contains 15 residues. V shed 4 bases and J 3 bases; nucleotides not matched to a gene: 4. The CDR3 sequence is CASSRGQGDTGELFF. The DNA of the CDR3 is TGTGCCAGCAGCCGGGGACAGGGCGACACCGGGGAGCTGTTTTTT.

This clone was detected only once. This sequence joins TRBV3-1 (or the pseudogene TRBV3-2) and TRBJ1-4; D is unclear. Germline V gene data show CDR1 as LGHDT and CDR2 as YNNKEL (reference sequence). V was pared by 4 bases and J by 4 bases, with 10 bases between. This CDR3 spans 14 amino acids. Written as DNA, the CDR3 is TGTGCCAGCAGCCGTGAGGTTTTTAATGAAAAACTGTTTTTT. This translates into CASSREVFNEKLFF.

This clone is medium-sized. CDR3 amino acids: CASKARDVSEQFF. The CDR3 DNA reads as TGTGCCAGCAAAGCTCGGGATGTTTCTGAGCAGTTCTTC. V usage is TRBV6-1 and J usage is TRBJ2-1, with a tentative D call TRBD2 (5 bases). This CDR3 region has 13 residues. Germline V CDR1 and CDR2: MNHNS, SASEGT. V was cut by 7 bases and J by 9 bases, with 16 bases left in between.

This sequence joins TRBV6-6 and TRBJ2-5; D uncertain. The V gene lost 2 bases and the J gene lost 5 bases, with 6 bases spanning the gap. Per the germline V gene, CDR1 is MNHNY and CDR2 is SVGAGI (reference sequence). The CDR3 covers 12 residues. CDR3 sequence reads: CASSYGLETQYF. The DNA of the CDR3 is TGTGCCAGCAGTTACGGGCTGGAGACCCAGTACTTC.

The chain employs TRBV10-2 and TRBJ2-4, with D possibly matching TRBD1 (6 bases). Germline CDR1 reads WSHSY; CDR2 reads SAAADI. V dropped 6 bases and J dropped 0 bases, with 15 bases sitting between them. The CDR3 has 16 amino acids. Here the CDR3 reads CASSQRGSLAKNIQYF. As DNA, the CDR3 is TGCGCCAGCAGCCAGAGGGGGTCACTAGCCAAAAACATTCAGTACTTC.

The chain employs TRBV19 and TRBJ1-6, with a weak D call TRBD1 (6 bases). In germline, CDR1 is LNHDA, CDR2 SQIVND (reference sequence). V lost 7 bases and J lost 1, with 8 bases in between. CDR3 length equals 14 residues. CDR3 DNA sequence: TGTGCCAGTACCGGACAGTCCTATAATTCACCCCTCCACTTT. Protein product: CASTGQSYNSPLHF.

This chain's CDR3 is CASRNGGNEQFF. Here the CDR3 DNA reads TGTGCCAGCAGGAACGGCGGCAATGAGCAGTTCTTC. The genes are TRBV2 and TRBJ2-1; no clear D gene. In germline, CDR1 is SNHLY, CDR2 FYNNEI. V dropped 6 bases and J dropped 6 bases, with 9 bases sitting between them. CDR3 length: 12 amino acids.

The rearrangement links TRBV29-1 to TRBJ2-5, with 8 nucleotides matching TRBD2. In germline, CDR1 is SQVTM, CDR2 ANQGSEA. Trimming took 4 bases from V and 5 from J; bases not matched to a gene: 12. CDR3 length: 15 residues. In nucleotides, the CDR3 is TGCAGCGTTGTAGAAACTCCGGGGGGGTTCGAGACCCAGTACTTC. Its translation is CSVVETPGGFETQYF.

This rearrangement joins TRBV6-5 to TRBJ1-5; D is unclear. Germline CDR1 reads MNHEY; CDR2 reads SVGAGI. Trimming left V 7 bases short and J 6 bases short, with 13 bases between. The CDR3 length is 13 residues. The CDR3 DNA sequence: TGTGCCAGCACCGAAAGCGGCTTTCAGCCCCAGCATTTT. As protein: CASTESGFQPQHF.

This chain uses TRBV5-4 with TRBJ2-3, with a possible D match to TRBD2 (5 bases). This CDR3 has 15 amino acids. Germline V CDR1 and CDR2: SGHNT, YYREEE (reference sequence). Trimming stripped 1 base from V and 2 bases from J, with 11 bases between. In DNA form, the CDR3 reads TGTGCCAGCAGCTTGCGTGCTAGCACCACAGATACGCAGTATTTT. Its translation: CASSLRASTTDTQYF. Complete variable domain (other parts from reference TRBV5-4 and TRBJ2-3): ETGVTQSPTHLIKTRGQQVTLRCSSQSGHNTVSWYQQALGQGPQFIFQYYREEENGRGNFPPRFSGLQFPNYSSELNVNALELDDSALYLCASSLRASTTDTQYFGPGTRLTVL.

The chain couples TRBV29-1 to TRBJ2-1; 8 bases agree with TRBD2. V lost 7 bases and J lost 1; bases outside the gene matches: 15. This CDR3 region has 17 residues. The germline V gene has CDR1 SQVTM and CDR2 ANQGSEA. The CDR3 sequence: CSGLGGQAGESYNEQFF. CDR3 DNA: TGCAGCGGCCTAGGGGGGCAAGCGGGGGAATCCTACAATGAGCAGTTCTTC.

The J gene is TRBJ1-6, the V gene TRBV9; 8 bases match TRBD1. Trimming took 0 bases from V and 9 from J; bases not matched to a gene: 5. Germline lookup yields CDR1 SGDLS and CDR2 YYNGEE. CDR3 size: 15 residues. Here the CDR3 reads CASSVDQGAVSPLHF. CDR3 coding DNA: TGTGCCAGCAGCGTAGATCAGGGGGCAGTTTCACCCCTCCACTTT.

The table lists this clone with a count of one. V is TRBV7-9 and J is TRBJ1-1; maybe TRBD1 (5 bases). Germline CDR1 is SEHNR and CDR2 is FQNEAQ (reference sequence). Trimming took 7 bases from V and 1 from J, leaving 10 bases between them. CDR3 length: 13 residues. CDR3 DNA sequence: TGTGCCAGCATTGGGGCGGCGAACACTGAAGCTTTCTTT. Translating gives CASIGAANTEAFF.

This sequence joins TRBV9 and TRBJ2-1, with 11 positions matching TRBD2. There are 19 residues in the CDR3. CDR1 and CDR2 from the germline V gene are SGDLS and YYNGEE. Trimming removed 0 bases from V and 0 bases from J; junction bases left unmatched: 8. DNA of the CDR3: TGTGCCAGCAGCGTAGCTACCCAACTAGCGGGGGCCTCCTACAATGAGCAGTTCTTC. Translation gives CASSVATQLAGASYNEQFF.

V is TRBV4-1 and J is TRBJ2-2; D unresolved. The CDR3 is made up of 12 amino acids. Germline CDR1 MGHRA, CDR2 YSYEKL. The ends were cut back, 9 bases at V and 6 bases at J, with 11 bases in the middle. CDR3 coding DNA: TGCGCCAGTCTCCCTCTCTCCGGGGAGCTGTTTTTT. Translated: CASLPLSGELFF.

The J gene is TRBJ2-1, the V gene TRBV9; 11 nucleotides align to TRBD2. Germline V gene lookup returns CDR1 SGDLS and CDR2 YYNGEE. Trimming took 4 bases from V and 5 from J; bases not matched to a gene: 5. This CDR3 has 15 amino acids. The CDR3 here is CASSKTSGDHNEQFF. In nucleotides, the CDR3 is TGTGCCAGCAGCAAGACTAGCGGGGACCACAATGAGCAGTTCTTC.

The CDR3 sequence is CASSPDNSYEQYF. CDR3 in DNA: TGTGCCAGCAGCCCGGACAACTCCTACGAGCAGTACTTC. The chain employs TRBV9 and TRBJ2-7; TRBD1 is a possible D gene (5 bases). V was pared by 4 bases and J by 0 bases, with 8 bases between. Germline CDR1 reads SGDLS; CDR2 reads YYNGEE. This CDR3 contains 13 residues.

The genes are TRBV5-1 and TRBJ2-4; TRBD1 matches at 9 bases. CDR3 length equals 16 residues. Trimming removed 0 bases from V and 1 base from J; junction bases left unmatched: 2. Germline lookup yields CDR1 SGHRS and CDR2 YFSETQ. The CDR3 coding sequence is TGCGCCAGCAGCTTGGTCGGACAGGGGGCCAAAAACATTCAGTACTTC. This gives the protein CASSLVGQGAKNIQYF.

This rearrangement joins TRBV7-2 to TRBJ2-7; 13 nucleotides align to TRBD2. V lost 5 bases to trimming and J lost 0 bases; unmatched junction nucleotides: 10. The CDR3 is 18 residues long. Germline V CDR1 and CDR2: SGHTA, FQGNSA. The CDR3 DNA is TGTGCCAGCAGCGCGCAGACTAGCGGGGGGCCCTACTCCTACGAGCAGTACTTC. Its translation is CASSAQTSGGPYSYEQYF.

The CDR3 reads CASSEQGGHSPGYTF. CDR3 bases: TGTGCCAGCAGTGAACAGGGCGGCCATTCCCCTGGCTACACCTTC. The gene calls are TRBV6-1 and TRBJ1-2; maybe TRBD1 (5 bases). Germline-derived CDR1 and CDR2 are MNHNS and SASEGT. The V end lost 2 bases, the J end lost 7 bases, and 17 bases lay between the germline ends. There are 15 residues in the CDR3.

V is TRBV4-1 and J is TRBJ1-6; 7 bases are a match to TRBD1. CDR3 length: 15 amino acids. With 1 base clipped from V and 8 bases from J, the junction kept 5 bases outside the gene matches. Germline assignment: CDR1 MGHRA and CDR2 YSYEKL. CDR3 DNA: TGCGCCAGCAGCCAAGGACAGGGACCGGATTCACCCCTCCACTTT. It codes for CASSQGQGPDSPLHF.

The chain couples TRBV11-3 to TRBJ1-2; maybe TRBD1 (6 bases). The CDR3 runs 13 residues. Trimming took 5 bases from V and 1 from J, leaving 8 bases between them. Per germline, CDR1 SGHNT and CDR2 YENEEA. Written as DNA, the CDR3 is TGTGCCAGCAGCCTACAGGGTAACTATGGCTACACCTTC. Translating it yields CASSLQGNYGYTF.